The sequence of this T cell receptor (beta chain) was determined in a study of identifying expanded T cells in peripheral blood (dated by TCRdb to the late 2010s). Regarding the research as a whole: Four technical replicates, made by sequencing separate aliquots from the same pool of genomic DNA, were compared pairwise.

The immunoSEQ Assay, which uses bias-controlled multiplex PCR amplification of genomic DNA, was used to profile TCRbeta CDR3 regions. The authors' analysis ran thus. To quantify the absolute abundance of each unique TCRbeta CDR3 region, the sequences were collapsed and filtered. Differential abundance was tested with two models: a binomial (Fisher-equivalent) model and a beta-binomial model that adds time-dependent variance fitted from healthy donors. Clones with fewer than 5 combined templates were removed, and a clone was called differentially abundant if the clone's Benjamini-Hochberg FDR was below 0.01. Using the form v = (b*log(k)+a)^2, the beta-binomial variance was modeled as a function of the total template count across the two samples. TCRdb carries this immuneACCESS record with in-frame sequences only. Its versions omit some clonotypes, under half of them owing to an unresolved V gene in the studies checked, with the rest unexplained. V and J calls and clone size are as listed in that table; D and trimming were resolved from the DNA. The sample contains more than 85,000 clones, about 88% of them found a single time. The ten largest clones capture about 7.7% of the sample.

During the collection period, no immune events, such as infections, were documented for the healthy donors. To calibrate time-dependent variance in a beta-binomial model of T-cell clone differential abundance, blood repertoires from healthy donors were used as a training cohort. The training cohort comprised 10 or so healthy donors, 3 female and 7 male. An age range of about 29 to 65 years, with an average of about 45 years, was recorded for the donors. Obtained from a commercial supplier, whole blood was collected from each healthy donor at three time points set around two weeks apart. For immunosequencing, genomic DNA was extracted from whole blood that had not been sorted. On the study overall, not on this receptor specifically: The binomial model flagged around 1.2 differentially abundant clones between technical replicates but approximately 15 over approximately 2 weeks and 19 over about four weeks. The beta-binomial model significantly reduced the number of clones called differentially abundant and the false-positive rate across all healthy-donor time intervals. In all healthy donors, the variance in clone template counts between samples taken two weeks apart rose significantly as total template count increased. The authors expected that biological variance in healthy repertoires might rise further over much longer intervals, such as months to years.

Relative to germline, V is 5 bases shorter and J is 7 bases shorter, with 11 bases between their ends. Inclusive of the bounding cysteine and phenylalanine, the CDR3 is 13 residues long. Just the 39-base CDR3 DNA is kept, in frame starting at base 1. Based on the germline V gene, the CDR1 and CDR2 sequences are SGHDN and FVKESK. As to this clone: No antigen is known for it. Base qualities are not at hand, and no much larger clone is one base apart.

This TCR derives from a person aged 18 to 75 in good health. The chain uses TRBV14 and TRBJ2-2; the D gene cannot be named for sure. Source material: blood. The sequenced DNA is TGTGCCAGCAGCTCGCTCAGTTTCGGGGAGCTGTTTTTT. It is translated as CASSSLSFGELFF.